Presented here are 17 T cell receptor beta chains from one specimen sequenced in a study of T-cell reconstitution after alpha-beta-depleted transplantation in children. Unique molecular identifiers were used to barcode this TCRbeta library. TCRdb reprocessed the PCR reads via MiXCR and lists one record per CDR3 protein. The sample shows some 200,000 distinct CDR3 sequences, under 9.5% of them seen only once. The source was PBMCs from the stem cell graft donor, collected from the stem cell graft. The receptors shown here come from a human donor who donated a stem cell graft to a child with acute lymphoblastic leukemia.

The chain carries TRBV5-1 and TRBJ2-1; 7 bases agree with TRBD2. The germline V gene has CDR1 SGHRS and CDR2 YFSETQ. This CDR3 has 14 amino acids. Unmatched junction bases numbered 2, after V lost 3 bases and J lost 2 bases. The CDR3: CASSWGGTYNEQFF. CDR3 nucleotide sequence: TGCGCCAGCAGCTGGGGGGGGACCTACAATGAGCAGTTCTTC.

To note about this clonotype: A much larger clone lies a single base off, so this may be a read error. CDR3 protein: CSSESVAGSYNEQFF. The CDR3 DNA reads TGCTCTAGCGAATCGGTCGCCGGCTCCTACAATGAGCAGTTCTTC. The chain employs TRBV20-1 and TRBJ2-1; D is possibly TRBD2 (6 bases). The germline V gene encodes CDR1 DFQATT and CDR2 SNEGSKA (reference sequence). CDR3 size: 15 residues.

This clonotype was seen a few times. The V call is TRBV29-1, the J call TRBJ2-5; D ambiguous. The CDR3 totals 14 residues. V was clipped by 0 bases and J by 4 bases, with 12 bases between them. CDR1 and CDR2 from the germline V gene are SQVTM and ANQGSEA. CDR3 bases: TGCAGCGTTGAAGATCCGCAGCCTCCAGAGACCCAGTACTTC. Its translation is CSVEDPQPPETQYF.

This clonotype was detected only a few times. The V call is TRBV5-8, the J call TRBJ1-5; maybe TRBD1 (5 bases). The V gene lost 2 bases and the J gene lost 1 base, with 13 bases spanning the gap. The CDR3 runs to 16 residues. The germline V gene encodes CDR1 SGHTS and CDR2 YDEGEE. For the CDR3, the DNA is TGTGCCAGCAGCTTCGATTCGGGACTGAGCAATCAGCCCCAGCATTTT. Residues: CASSFDSGLSNQPQHF.

The chain is built from TRBV12-3 or TRBV12-4 and TRBJ2-3; the D call may be TRBD1 or TRBD2 (5 bases each). CDR3 length equals 15 residues. The germline V and J ends were trimmed by 6 bases and 1 base, with 14 bases remaining between them. The CDR3 nucleotides are TGTGCCAGCAGCCGAGCTCTGGGGGGCACAGATACGCAGTATTTT. Encoded protein: CASSRALGGTDTQYF.

The chain has TRBV28 and TRBJ1-5; 7 bases agree with TRBD1. Germline-derived CDR1 and CDR2 are MDHEN and SYDVKM. CDR3 size: 14 residues. Losses at the gene ends were 5 bases for V and 3 bases for J; bases not matched to a gene: 4. The CDR3 protein is CASSLGTDNQPQHF. In DNA form, the CDR3 reads TGTGCCAGCAGTCTCGGGACAGACAATCAGCCCCAGCATTTT.

This sequence joins TRBV5-4 and TRBJ2-7; TRBD1 is a possible D gene (6 bases). CDR3 length: 15 amino acids. Trimming pared 1 base from V and 6 bases from J, leaving 17 bases between. CDR1 is SGHNT, CDR2 YYREEE, per germline (reference sequence). The CDR3 here is CASSLLATGNGEQYF. The CDR3 bases are TGTGCCAGCAGCTTGTTGGCTACAGGGAACGGCGAGCAGTACTTC. Drawing the rest from reference TRBV5-4 and TRBJ2-7, the complete variable domain is ETGVTQSPTHLIKTRGQQVTLRCSSQSGHNTVSWYQQALGQGPQFIFQYYREEENGRGNFPPRFSGLQFPNYSSELNVNALELDDSALYLCASSLLATGNGEQYFGPGTRLTVT.

In this sample, this clonotype turned up many times. The rearrangement links TRBV10-3 to TRBJ1-2, with 7 bases aligning to TRBD1. CDR1 and CDR2 from the germline V gene are ENHRY and SYGVKD. V dropped 10 bases and J dropped 3; count of bases not matched to a gene: 8. CDR3 length: 13 residues. The DNA of the CDR3 is TGTGCCACGAAAAGGGGGCGCGACTATGGCTACACCTTC. Its protein is CATKRGRDYGYTF.

CDR3: CASSFDPTGANTEAFF. The CDR3 DNA is TGTGCCAGCAGTTTCGACCCGACAGGGGCCAACACTGAAGCTTTCTTT. The chain employs TRBV6-2 or TRBV6-3 and TRBJ1-1; TRBD1 matches 8 bases. The trim removed 4 bases at V and 2 bases at J, leaving 9 bases unmatched. CDR3 length: 16 residues. Germline CDR1 reads MNHEY; CDR2 reads SVGEGT.

The V call is TRBV6-4, the J call TRBJ1-1; tentative D call: TRBD1 (5 bases). This CDR3 comprises 13 residues. CDR1 is MRHNA and CDR2 is SNTAGT in the germline V gene. Trimming took 7 bases from V and 0 from J, leaving 9 bases between them. CDR3 in DNA: TGTGCCAGCAACCAGGGCATGAACACTGAAGCTTTCTTT. It is translated as CASNQGMNTEAFF.

This clonotype was recorded many times. The V and J genes are TRBV27 and TRBJ2-7; 7 bases are shared with TRBD1. The CDR3 sequence is 15 residues long. The germline V gene encodes CDR1 MNHEY and CDR2 SMNVEV (reference sequence). After removal of 4 bases from V and 4 bases from J, the junction contained 10 bases not matched to a gene. In DNA, the CDR3 is TGTGCCAGCAGTTCCTACAGGGGCGCGTTGTACGAGCAGTACTTC. Translating gives CASSSYRGALYEQYF.

There are many counts of this clonotype. This chain connects TRBV6-5 to TRBJ1-1; D gene unclear. CDR3 length: 11 residues. Trimming took off 7 bases at V and 7 bases at J, with 10 bases between the two ends. CDR1 is MNHEY and CDR2 is SVGAGI in the germline V gene. The CDR3 coding sequence is TGTGCCAGCATATGGTTCGGTGAAGCTTTCTTT. Translated, it gives CASIWFGEAFF.

The V call is TRBV20-1, the J call TRBJ2-2, with D perhaps matching TRBD1 (5 bases). Germline V gives CDR1 DFQATT, CDR2 SNEGSKA (reference sequence). Between the trimmed V and J ends, which lost 1 base and 2 bases, there was a span of 14 bases. There are 16 residues in the CDR3. DNA for the CDR3: TGCAGTGCTAGAGGTTCTAGACAGTACAACACCGGGGAGCTGTTTTTT. Translating it yields CSARGSRQYNTGELFF.

This clonotype appeared a few times. The rearrangement uses TRBV4-2 and TRBJ1-2, with 9 bases aligning to TRBD1. The germline gives CDR1 LGHNA, CDR2 YNFKEQ. Trimming at V came to 4 bases and at J to 6 bases, leaving 9 bases not matched to a gene. The CDR3 has 15 amino acids. CDR3 residues: CASSRGDRELHGYTF. CDR3 DNA sequence: TGTGCCAGCAGCCGGGGGGACAGGGAACTTCATGGCTACACCTTC.

The rearrangement links TRBV29-1 to TRBJ1-4; 9 bases are a match to TRBD1. Germline V lookup: CDR1 SQVTM, CDR2 ANQGSEA. The CDR3 runs 18 residues. The V and J ends lost 6 bases and 6 bases, in that order; junction bases with no gene match: 20. The CDR3 DNA follows: TGCAGCGTGGGAAAAGAGACAGGGGGTATTGCGTCTCATGAAAAACTGTTTTTT. This sequence encodes CSVGKETGGIASHEKLFF.

The chain carries TRBV5-1 and TRBJ2-5, with unresolved D. Germline CDR1 reads SGHRS; CDR2 reads YFSETQ. The length of the CDR3 is 12 residues. V was clipped by 4 bases and J by 2 bases, with 6 bases between them. The CDR3 spells CASSESQETQYF. CDR3 coding DNA: TGCGCCAGCAGCGAGTCACAAGAGACCCAGTACTTC.

Regarding this clonotype: Just one base apart from a much larger clone, this may be a read error. The chain has TRBV3-1 and TRBJ1-1; 8 bases match TRBD1. CDR1 LGHDT and CDR2 YNNKEL come from the germline V gene (reference sequence). The V and J ends lost 10 bases and 4 bases, in that order; junction bases with no gene match: 8. CDR3 length equals 13 residues. The CDR3 bases are TGTGCCACCAGGGGGCAGGGTCGCACTGAAGCTTTCTTT. Its translation is CATRGQGRTEAFF.